This T cell receptor (beta chain) was found in a study of regulatory T cells in long-lasting Graves disease. The CDR3 has 15 amino acids. V was shortened by 0 bases and J by 1 base, with 8 bases between the two germline ends. The V gene's germline CDR1 is SGHRS and CDR2 YFSETQ. Many counts were recorded for this clonotype. Building the TCR beta libraries relied on iRepertoire HTBI primers, and CDR3 regions underwent Arm-PCR. TCRdb ran MiXCR on the multiplex PCR reads and lists one entry per CDR3 protein. The sample contains roughly 400,000 distinct CDR3 sequences, 21% of which appear only once. Noted time point: persistent/refractory GD, antithyroid drugs over 5 years with positive TRAb. With RNA extracted from PBMCs as input, the TCR library was made.

The starting material was peripheral blood mononuclear cells (PBMCs), obtained when the disease was refractory, from a patient treated with antithyroid drugs. V usage is TRBV5-1 and J usage is TRBJ1-5; unclear D gene. The receptor was isolated from a female donor with Graves disease. The CDR3 sequence: CASSLDPRSNQPQHF. The CDR3 DNA is TGCGCCAGCAGCTTGGATCCCAGAAGCAATCAGCCCCAGCATTTT.